These T cell receptor beta chains were read from a single sample in a study of blood T cell repertoires in COVID-19. Method: immunoSEQ multiplex PCR; TCRdb's copy keeps in-frame clones and lacks some. The repertoire consists of 25,000 to 35,000 clones, with over 75% occurring once and the leading ten covering approximately 15%. Sequenced input: peripheral blood. These receptors were taken from a man between 65 and 80 years old with active COVID-19. The CDR3 runs from the conserved cysteine through the conserved F or W. D genes are given only for firm matches. For some rows the clone size is stated as once, few or many, or as a class when expanded; others skip it.

>-|TRBJ2-7|few|TRBV12-5
TGTGCTAGTGCGGTTGGTTACGAGCAGTACTTC
CASAVGYEQYF
>-|TRBJ1-2|-|TRBV5-6
TGTGCCAGCAGCTTGCGGGGAGGTGACTATGGCTACACCTTC
CASSLRGGDYGYTF
>-|TRBJ1-4|-|TRBV19
TGTGCCAGTAGAAGGGGCGTGGAAAAACTGTTTTTT
CASRRGVEKLFF
>-|TRBJ2-7|-|TRBV9
TGTGCCAGCAGCGCAAGGAGTCAGAGCTCCTACGAGCAGTACTTC
CASSARSQSSYEQYF
>-|TRBJ2-2|-|TRBV5-1
TGCGCCAGCAGCCAGAGGGGGGGCGACGGGGAGCTGTTTTTT
CASSQRGGDGELFF
>TRBD2|TRBJ2-3|-|TRBV25-1
TGTGCCAGCACCCGACTGGGGGGGGATCGCGATACGCAGTATTTT
CASTRLGGDRDTQYF
>TRBD2|TRBJ2-6|-|TRBV7-2
TGTGCCAGCAGCCCGGGACTAGCGGGGGCCCGCTCTGGGGCCAACGTCCTGACTTTC
CASSPGLAGARSGANVLTF
>TRBD1|TRBJ1-2|-|TRBV6-5
TGTGCCAGCAGTTACGGGACAGGGAAGGCGCTCGGCTACACCTTC
CASSYGTGKALGYTF
>TRBD1|TRBJ1-2|-|TRBV2
TGTGCCAGCAGTGAACGGGCCGGGACAGTCTATGGCTACACCTTC
CASSERAGTVYGYTF
>TRBD1|TRBJ2-5|once|TRBV13
TGTGCCAGCAGCCTGCGACAGGGGGGGAGGGAGACCCAGTACTTC
CASSLRQGGRETQYF
>-|TRBJ1-1|-|TRBV6-6
TGTGCCAGCAGTTACTCGAAAGGGGGGGCCACTGAAGCTTTCTTT
CASSYSKGGATEAFF
>-|TRBJ1-5|-|TRBV19
TGTGCCAGTAGTCCCAGCCAGGGTCAGCCCCAGCATTTT
CASSPSQGQPQHF
>TRBD1|TRBJ2-7|-|TRBV7-3
TGTGCCAGCAGCTTAATCGGGACAGACGAGCAGTACTTC
CASSLIGTDEQYF
>TRBD2|TRBJ2-7|-|TRBV12-3/TRBV12-4
TGTGCCAGCAGTTTAGGCGGCGGGGGCGAGCAGTACTTC
CASSLGGGGEQYF
>-|TRBJ2-3|-|TRBV5-1
TGCGCCAGCAGTCGGGACTGGAGCACAGATACGCAGTATTTT
CASSRDWSTDTQYF
>-|TRBJ1-3|-|TRBV9
TGTGCCAGCAGCGTAGTCCCGTCCTCTGGAAACACCATATATTTT
CASSVVPSSGNTIYF
>-|TRBJ2-7|-|TRBV6-5
TGTGCCAGCAGTTCCCCGGGGAGACAAAGCTACGAGCAGTACTTC
CASSSPGRQSYEQYF
>-|TRBJ2-1|once|TRBV19
TGTGCCAGTAGTATAGATCCGGTCAGGGTGTGGTACAATGAGCAGTTCTTC
CASSIDPVRVWYNEQFF
>-|TRBJ2-7|-|TRBV28
TGTGCCAGCAGTTTATTGGGGGGGCCTAGCTCCTACGAGCAGTACTTC
CASSLLGGPSSYEQYF
>TRBD1|TRBJ1-1|-|TRBV9
TGTGCCAGCAAGGGCAGGGGGCTCACCCCGGAGGCTTTCTTT
CASKGRGLTPEAFF
>-|TRBJ2-2|-|TRBV6-5
TGTGCCAGCAGTTACAGGAGGGTCGGGGAGCTGTTTTTT
CASSYRRVGELFF
>TRBD1|TRBJ1-1|once|TRBV7-9
TGTGCCAGCAGCTTGACAGGGCTGAACACTGAAGCTTTCTTT
CASSLTGLNTEAFF
>-|TRBJ1-2|-|TRBV28
TGTGCCAGCAGTTCGCTGGCCTATGGCTACACCTTC
CASSSLAYGYTF
>-|TRBJ2-2|few|TRBV5-1
TGCGCCAGCAGCCGCTCGGGACAAGGGACCGGGGAGCTGTTTTTT
CASSRSGQGTGELFF
>-|TRBJ1-1|-|TRBV19
TGTGCCAGTAGAGAGGGGTCAGGGAGGGGGATTAAGGCTTTCTTT
CASREGSGRGIKAFF
>-|TRBJ2-5|-|TRBV9
TGTGCCAGCAGCCGAGCCTCCTCGCGCCAAGAGACCCAGTACTTC
CASSRASSRQETQYF
>TRBD1|TRBJ1-6|-|TRBV6-1
TGTGCCAGCAGTGAATCCAGGGGGAATTCACCCCTCCACTTT
CASSESRGNSPLHF
>-|TRBJ2-2|-|TRBV5-1
TGCGCCAGCAGCCTCGGGATTCAGTTCACCGGGGAGCTGTTTTTT
CASSLGIQFTGELFF
>TRBD1|TRBJ2-7|-|TRBV29-1
TGCAGCGTTGGACAGGGGGACTACGAGCAGTACTTC
CSVGQGDYEQYF
>-|TRBJ2-2|-|TRBV7-3
TGTGCCAGCAGCTTATCTGCGGCGAACACCGGGGAGCTGTTTTTT
CASSLSAANTGELFF
>-|TRBJ1-1|-|TRBV12-5
TGTGCTAGTGGTTTGGCAGCGATGAACACTGAAGCTTTCTTT
CASGLAAMNTEAFF
>TRBD1|TRBJ1-3|-|TRBV5-1
TGCGCCAGCAGCCAAACCGGGACAGGGACTGGAAACACCATATATTTT
CASSQTGTGTGNTIYF
>TRBD1|TRBJ2-1|-|TRBV7-2
TGTGCCAGCAGCACCCGACAGGGGGCCAATGAGCAGTTCTTC
CASSTRQGANEQFF
>TRBD1|TRBJ1-6|-|TRBV7-9
TGTGCCAGCAGCTTAGGGACAGGGTATAATTCACCCCTCCACTTT
CASSLGTGYNSPLHF